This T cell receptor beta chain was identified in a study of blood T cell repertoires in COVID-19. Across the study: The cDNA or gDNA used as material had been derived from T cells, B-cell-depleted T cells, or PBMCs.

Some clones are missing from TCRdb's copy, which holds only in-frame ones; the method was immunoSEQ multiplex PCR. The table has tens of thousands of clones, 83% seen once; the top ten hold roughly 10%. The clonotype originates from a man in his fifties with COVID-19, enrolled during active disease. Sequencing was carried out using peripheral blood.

CDR3 residues: CASSPLTSSLGSSTGELFF. For the CDR3, the DNA is TGTGCCAGCAGCCCCCTGACTAGCTCCCTCGGCTCGAGCACCGGGGAGCTGTTTTTT. V and J are TRBV7-2 and TRBJ2-2, with 7 bases that match TRBD2. The CDR3 sequence is 19 residues long. Looked up from germline, CDR1 is SGHTA and CDR2 is FQGNSA. With V trimmed by 5 bases and J by 4 bases, 19 bases remained unmatched.